Presented here are 16 T cell receptor beta chains from one specimen sequenced in a study of T cell repertoires in cytomegalovirus infection. These receptors lack a known antigen. TCRdb analysed the reads with MiXCR anew, one entry per CDR3 protein. This sample has around 770,000 distinct CDR3 sequences, with 25% to 35% found just once. The specimen was cultured CD8+ T cells from PBMCs, collected from culture after CMV antigen stimulation. The receptors originated from a human donor in good health (CMV status not recorded). Some clones in this sample may be carry-over from other donors' samples.

The chain carries TRBV4-1 and TRBJ2-3; D is unclear. In germline, CDR1 is MGHRA, CDR2 YSYEKL. The CDR3 is made up of 14 amino acids. Trimming took 7 bases from V and 0 from J, leaving 11 bases between them. Here the CDR3 DNA reads TGCGCCAGCACCCCTAGGTCCAGCACAGATACGCAGTATTTT. It is translated as CASTPRSSTDTQYF.

The chain joins TRBV5-5 to TRBJ2-1; D gene uncertain. The germline gives CDR1 SGHKS, CDR2 YYEKEE (reference sequence). Trimming shortened V by 1 base and J by 3 bases, and 11 bases separated the two germline ends. This CDR3 region has 15 residues. CDR3 region: CASSLRSPYYNEQFF. DNA of the CDR3: TGTGCCAGCAGCTTGCGGTCCCCTTACTACAATGAGCAGTTCTTC. Filled out from reference TRBV5-5 and TRBJ2-1, the complete variable domain reads DAGVTQSPTHLIKTRGQQVTLRCSPISGHKSVSWYQQVLGQGPQFIFQYYEKEERGRGNFPDRFSARQFPNYSSELNVNALLLGDSALYLCASSLRSPYYNEQFFGPGTRLTVL.

The V gene is TRBV7-9, the J gene TRBJ2-1, with 8 positions matching TRBD2. V lost 3 bases, J lost 5 bases, and 15 bases stayed unmatched. Germline CDR1 is SEHNR and CDR2 is FQNEAQ (reference sequence). There are 18 residues in the CDR3. CDR3 region: CASSFALGDAGGHNEQFF. The CDR3 DNA follows: TGTGCCAGCAGCTTTGCGCTCGGAGACGCGGGGGGACACAATGAGCAGTTCTTC.

The chain carries TRBV19 and TRBJ1-5, with D unresolved. This CDR3 spans 16 amino acids. V was clipped by 8 bases and J by 5 bases, with 22 bases between them. Germline V gene sequence: CDR1 LNHDA, CDR2 SQIVND (reference sequence). This CDR3 reads CASAFRQFEGDQPQHF. CDR3 DNA sequence: TGTGCCAGTGCATTTCGTCAGTTTGAGGGAGATCAGCCCCAGCATTTT.

This clonotype was picked up many times. The genes are TRBV7-6 and TRBJ2-3; D is perhaps TRBD1 (6 bases). Germline assignment: CDR1 SGHVS and CDR2 FNYEAQ. The CDR3 runs 16 residues. Between the trimmed V and J ends, which lost 2 bases and 0 bases, there was a span of 12 bases. In DNA, the CDR3 is TGTGCCAGCAGCTTATCAGGGGCATCTAGCACAGATACGCAGTATTTT. Its protein is CASSLSGASSTDTQYF.

This clonotype was found a few times. The CDR3 region has the DNA TGTGCCAGCAGTTCGGGACAGCCCTACGAGCAGTACTTC. Amino acids: CASSSGQPYEQYF. The chain links TRBV5-5 to TRBJ2-7; TRBD1 agrees at 7 bases. The CDR3 runs 13 residues. The J segment lost 2 bases and the V segment lost 5 bases, leaving 4 bases of the junction unmatched. Germline V gene lookup returns CDR1 SGHKS and CDR2 YYEKEE (reference sequence).

V gene TRBV4-1 combines with J gene TRBJ2-1, with TRBD2 matching over 8 bases. There are 17 residues in the CDR3. J was trimmed by 2 bases and V by 0 bases; bases with no gene match: 6. Germline assignment: CDR1 MGHRA and CDR2 YSYEKL. CDR3 DNA sequence: TGCGCCAGCAGCCAAGACGGACTAGCCCCTACCTACAATGAGCAGTTCTTC. Protein: CASSQDGLAPTYNEQFF.

V gene TRBV28 combines with J gene TRBJ2-3; TRBD2 matches 7 bases. Looked up from germline, CDR1 is MDHEN and CDR2 is SYDVKM. The ends lost 8 bases at V and 6 bases at J; junction bases unmatched: 11. The CDR3 has 14 amino acids. The CDR3 region has the DNA TGTGCCAGCTTCCCCTCAGCGGGGCCGGATACGCAGTATTTT. Translated: CASFPSAGPDTQYF.

In its sample, this clonotype was seen a few times. The chain has TRBV20-1 and TRBJ2-1, with TRBD1 identical over 10 bases. Losses at the gene ends were 0 bases for V and 4 bases for J; bases not matched to a gene: 9. CDR1 and CDR2 (germline): DFQATT, SNEGSKA (reference sequence). The CDR3 has 17 residues. In DNA form, the CDR3 reads TGCAGTGCTAGAGATGTGATGGGACAGGGGACTTACAATGAGCAGTTCTTC. This encodes CSARDVMGQGTYNEQFF.

This clonotype has a handful of counts. The genes are TRBV19 and TRBJ2-1; 11 nucleotides align to TRBD1. Germline trimming cut 1 base from V and 6 bases from J; bases unmatched to any gene: 2. Germline V gene data show CDR1 as LNHDA and CDR2 as SQIVND (reference sequence). The CDR3 contains 15 residues. The CDR3 DNA is TGTGCCAGTAGTATAGCCGGGACAGGGGGCAATGAGCAGTTCTTC. Translation: CASSIAGTGGNEQFF.

This clonotype was detected a few times. CDR3 DNA sequence: TGTGCCAGCAGCGCGGGGGAGGCCAGATCGGATGAGCAGTTCTTC. Translation: CASSAGEARSDEQFF. This chain connects TRBV9 to TRBJ2-1; weak D call: TRBD2 (6 bases). There are 15 residues in the CDR3. The V gene's germline CDR1 is SGDLS and CDR2 YYNGEE. The ends were cut back, 3 bases at V and 8 bases at J, with 18 bases in the middle.

J is TRBJ2-5 and V is TRBV24-1, with D perhaps matching TRBD2 (6 bases). This CDR3 spans 16 amino acids. Looked up from germline, CDR1 is KGHDR and CDR2 is SFDVKD. V lost 1 base to trimming and J lost 7 bases, with 18 bases between them. DNA of the CDR3: TGTGCCACCAGTGATTTCCTGGACGGGGGAAGAGGGACCCAGTACTTC. Translation: CATSDFLDGGRGTQYF.

This chain uses TRBV28 with TRBJ2-1, with D possibly matching TRBD1 (5 bases). CDR1 MDHEN and CDR2 SYDVKM come from the germline V gene. V dropped 2 bases and J dropped 2 bases, with 16 bases sitting between them. The CDR3 covers 17 residues. The DNA of the CDR3 is TGTGCCAGCAGTTTAGTGGCAGGGTTCCCCCCCTACAATGAGCAGTTCTTC. Translation gives CASSLVAGFPPYNEQFF.

This clonotype has just a few counts. The genes are TRBV15 and TRBJ2-1; a possible D gene is TRBD1 (5 bases). Trimming took 5 bases from V and 5 from J, leaving 13 bases between them. CDR3 length equals 14 residues. Germline V gives CDR1 LNHNV, CDR2 YYDKDF (reference sequence). CDR3 residues: CATSVGGRDNEQFF. The CDR3 coding sequence is TGTGCCACCAGCGTTGGTGGCAGGGACAATGAGCAGTTCTTC.

The V call is TRBV7-9, the J call TRBJ1-6; 9 bases agree with TRBD1. Germline trimming cut 1 base from V and 10 bases from J; bases unmatched to any gene: 5. CDR1 is SEHNR and CDR2 is FQNEAQ in the germline V gene (reference sequence). CDR3 length equals 15 residues. The CDR3, as DNA: TGTGCCAGCAGCTTAGAACAGGGGGCGCAGTCACCCCTCCACTTT. Translating it yields CASSLEQGAQSPLHF.

This clonotype was observed a few times. This chain links TRBV6-2 or TRBV6-3 with TRBJ2-2; D not certain. Trimming shortened V by 0 bases and J by 0 bases, and 11 bases separated the two germline ends. The V gene's germline CDR1 is MNHEY and CDR2 SVGEGT. This CDR3 is built from 17 residues. DNA for the CDR3: TGTGCCAGCAGTTACTCACACGCCGGATCGAACACCGGGGAGCTGTTTTTT. It translates to CASSYSHAGSNTGELFF.